Listed below are T cell receptor beta chains from one sample, sequenced in a study of T cells after yellow fever vaccination. In TCRdb, the 5' RACE reads were re-called with MiXCR into one record per CDR3 protein. Of about 350,000 distinct CDR3 sequences detected, roughly 8.3% appear once; the ten largest clones hold 17%. The sample here was PBMCs, taken more than 35 days after the first yellow fever vaccination. Receptors were obtained from a man in his late teens or twenties who received the YFV17D yellow fever vaccine. Each CDR3 is given with its conserved first and last residue. The D gene is left open where the match is weak. A row's size may be missing; if present it is once, few, many or a size class.

clone size | D gene | J gene | V gene | CDR3 DNA | CDR3 protein
NA | NA | TRBJ1-1 | TRBV10-3 | TGTGCCACCACCGGGGGTTTGGACACTGAAGCTTTCTTT | CATTGGLDTEAFF
NA | NA | TRBJ2-3 | TRBV5-1 | TGCGCCAGCAGCTTGGAAGTTTGGACAGATACGCAGTATTTT | CASSLEVWTDTQYF
NA | NA | TRBJ1-2 | TRBV30 | TGTGCCTCTCTCCGGGGTGTTTCTGGCTACACCTTC | CASLRGVSGYTF
many | NA | TRBJ1-5 | TRBV18 | TGTGCCAGCTCACCCTCAGGGGATCAGCCCCAGCATTTT | CASSPSGDQPQHF
few | TRBD1 | TRBJ1-5 | TRBV2 | TGTGCCAGCAGATTGGGACAGGGAGAGGTGTCTAGCAATCAGCCCCAGCATTTT | CASRLGQGEVSSNQPQHF
NA | TRBD1 | TRBJ1-2 | TRBV27 | TGTGCCAGCAGTTTAGGGACAGGGAACGGCTACACCTTC | CASSLGTGNGYTF
NA | NA | TRBJ2-1 | TRBV7-9 | TGTGCCAGCAGCTTTAAGTACAATGAGCAGTTCTTC | CASSFKYNEQFF
few | TRBD1 | TRBJ1-2 | TRBV20-1 | TGCAGTGCTAACCGGGACAGCTATGGCTACACCTTC | CSANRDSYGYTF
NA | NA | TRBJ2-7 | TRBV12-3/TRBV12-4 | TGTGCCAGCAGTTTCCTCACTGCCTACGAGCAGTACTTC | CASSFLTAYEQYF
NA | NA | TRBJ1-1 | TRBV28 | TGTGCCAGCAGTTCCCATCTTCCATCGCTAGCCTACACTGAAGCTTTCTTT | CASSSHLPSLAYTEAFF
NA | TRBD1 | TRBJ2-7 | TRBV6-1 | TGTGCCAGCAGCGCTATTGGGACAGGGGGATCCTACGAGCAGTACTTC | CASSAIGTGGSYEQYF
NA | NA | TRBJ2-3 | TRBV9 | TGTGCCAGCAGCGTAGGTCTAGCTTTAGATACGCAGTATTTT | CASSVGLALDTQYF
NA | TRBD1 | TRBJ1-6 | TRBV18 | TGTGCCAGCTCACCACAAACCGGGACAGGGGTTTCACCCCTCCACTTT | CASSPQTGTGVSPLHF
few | NA | TRBJ1-1 | TRBV9 | TGTGCCAGCAGCGTAGGACAATTGAACACTGAAGCTTTCTTT | CASSVGQLNTEAFF
few | NA | TRBJ1-3 | TRBV5-1 | TGCGCCAGCAGCCCGGACGGGATCTCTGGAAACACCATATATTTT | CASSPDGISGNTIYF
few | TRBD2 | TRBJ2-3 | TRBV20-1 | TGCAGTGCTAGACTTTTAGCGGGGGGGACCTACACAGATACGCAGTATTTT | CSARLLAGGTYTDTQYF
many | TRBD1 | TRBJ2-5 | TRBV12-3/TRBV12-4 | TGTGCCAGCAGTACCCGGGACAGGGCTGAGACCCAGTACTTC | CASSTRDRAETQYF
few | TRBD1 | TRBJ1-1 | TRBV20-1 | TGCGGAGCACCGCGACAGGGAAACACTGAAGCTTTCTTT | CGAPRQGNTEAFF
few | NA | TRBJ1-6 | TRBV5-5 | TGTGCCAGCAGCTTGGAACAGGGAGTCAATTCACCCCTCCACTTT | CASSLEQGVNSPLHF
NA | NA | TRBJ2-3 | TRBV7-9 | TGTGCCAGCAGTTGGGCCCGAACGGATACGCAGTATTTT | CASSWARTDTQYF